These 32 T cell receptor beta chains came from one sample sequenced in a study of neurological immune-mediated disorders (dated by TCRdb to between 2017 and 2020). The library was made by 5' RACE. Data came from an Illumina HiSeq 2500. TCRdb applied fastp at Q25 and MiXCR to the public reads, then kept only in-frame beta chains. Identical CDR3 protein sequences are pooled into one entry, listed with their most common genes and DNA. For this sample the table gives around 50,000 distinct CDR3 sequences, of which around 13% were detected only once. The ten largest clonotypes hold 4.5% of the sample. The intended sense of this specimen's time point label: longitudinal time-point 2. The material sequenced was PBMCs. The source of these receptors is a male donor with HTLV-1-associated myelopathy (HAM/TSP).

This clonotype was seen repeatedly, ten times or more. This chain uses TRBV7-9 with TRBJ2-3, with 7 positions matching TRBD1. The V gene end was trimmed by 1 base and the J gene end by 5 bases; junction bases not matched to a gene: 3. This CDR3 is 14 amino acids long. Germline CDR1 is SEHNR and CDR2 is FQNEAQ (reference sequence). CDR3 protein: CASSLVGTEDTQYF. CDR3 DNA: TGTGCCAGCAGCTTAGTTGGGACAGAAGATACGCAGTATTTT.

In this sample, this clonotype turned up many times. This rearrangement joins TRBV7-6 to TRBJ1-2, with 7 bases identical to TRBD1. This CDR3 spans 16 amino acids. V lost 5 bases to trimming and J lost 2 bases; unmatched junction nucleotides: 11. The germline CDR1 and CDR2 sequences are SGHVS and FNYEAQ. The CDR3 is CASSLSGTARNYGYTF. In nucleotides, the CDR3 is TGTGCCAGCAGCCTCAGCGGGACAGCTCGGAACTATGGCTACACCTTC.

This clonotype was detected many times. The V and J genes are TRBV4-3 and TRBJ2-5, with 7 bases lining up with TRBD1. J was trimmed by 2 bases and V by 2 bases; bases with no gene match: 11. The CDR3 has 17 residues. Germline loops: CDR1 LGHNA, CDR2 YSLEER. The CDR3 reads CASSQLASSTGQETQYF. The CDR3, as DNA: TGCGCCAGCAGCCAACTAGCCTCATCGACAGGGCAAGAGACCCAGTACTTC.

Points on this clonotype: Being one base from a much bigger clone, this may be a read error. V gene TRBV6-6 combines with J gene TRBJ2-7; D might be TRBD2 (6 bases). TRBJ2-1 matches the DNA end more closely, so the J call is doubtful. From germline, CDR1 is MNHNY and CDR2 SVGAGI (reference sequence). This CDR3 is 13 amino acids long. CDR3 in amino acids: CALRAGSSYEQFF. As DNA, the CDR3 is TGTGCTTTACGCGCGGGGAGCTCCTACGAGCAGTTCTTC.

This chain connects TRBV20-1 to TRBJ2-5; D possibly corresponds to TRBD1 (6 bases). The germline V and J ends were trimmed by 4 bases and 1 base, with 10 bases remaining between them. The CDR3 covers 13 residues. Germline V gene sequence: CDR1 DFQATT, CDR2 SNEGSKA (reference sequence). This chain's CDR3 is CSANGRGQETQYF. Here the CDR3 DNA reads TGCAGTGCTAATGGCAGGGGCCAAGAGACCCAGTACTTC.

This clonotype was seen repeatedly, ten times or more. The CDR3 bases are TGCGCCAGCAGAACCGCGACAGTGAACACTGAAGCTTTCTTT. Translated, it gives CASRTATVNTEAFF. The rearrangement links TRBV5-1 to TRBJ1-1; possibly TRBD1 for D (5 bases). Looked up from germline, CDR1 is SGHRS and CDR2 is YFSETQ. V gave up 5 bases and J gave up 0 bases, with 11 bases separating them. This CDR3 is 14 amino acids long.

This clonotype was seen many times. The chain has TRBV6-2 or TRBV6-3 and TRBJ1-1; 11 nucleotides agree with TRBD1. Germline CDR1 is MNHEY and CDR2 is SVGEGT. With 7 bases clipped from V and 5 bases from J, the junction kept 6 bases outside the gene matches. The length of the CDR3 is 14 residues. The CDR3 reads CASNPGQGGTEAFF. The CDR3 nucleotides are TGTGCCAGCAACCCGGGACAGGGGGGAACTGAAGCTTTCTTT.

At least ten counts were recorded for this clonotype. J is TRBJ2-5 and V is TRBV5-8, with no clear D. The CDR3 sequence is 11 residues long. In germline, CDR1 is SGHTS, CDR2 YDEGEE. Trimming left V 1 base short and J 5 bases short, with 3 bases between. CDR3 in amino acids: CASSLLETQYF. CDR3 bases: TGTGCCAGCAGCTTGTTGGAGACCCAGTACTTC. The whole variable domain, filled in from reference TRBV5-8 and TRBJ2-5, reads EAGVTQSPTHLIKTRGQQATLRCSPISGHTSVYWYQQALGLGLQFLLWYDEGEERNRGNFPPRFSGRQFPNYSSELNVNALELEDSALYLCASSLLETQYFGPGTRLLVL.

This clonotype was observed many times. V and J are TRBV6-5 and TRBJ1-6, with 8 bases matching TRBD1. Germline V gene lookup returns CDR1 MNHEY and CDR2 SVGAGI. The CDR3 consists of 14 residues. The junction had 7 bases not matched to a gene; V was cut back by 6 bases and J by 9 bases. CDR3 sequence: CASSLDRGTSPLHF. DNA for the CDR3: TGTGCCAGCAGCCTCGACAGGGGCACTTCACCCCTCCACTTT.

This clonotype was seen repeatedly, ten times or more. The genes are TRBV27 and TRBJ2-1, with 11 nucleotides matching TRBD2. CDR1 is MNHEY and CDR2 is SMNVEV in the germline V gene (reference sequence). With V trimmed by 0 bases and J by 3 bases, 7 bases remained unmatched. The CDR3 spans 18 residues. DNA for the CDR3: TGTGCCAGCAGTTTATCCCTTATAGCGGGGGGGCTCTACAATGAGCAGTTCTTC. Its translation: CASSLSLIAGGLYNEQFF.

This clonotype showed up many times. The chain links TRBV7-2 to TRBJ2-4; tentatively, D is TRBD1 or TRBD2 (5 bases each). CDR1 is SGHTA, CDR2 FQGNSA, per germline. This CDR3 contains 15 residues. V was cut by 5 bases and J by 2 bases, with 13 bases left in between. The CDR3 spells CASSLRDATKNIQYF. The CDR3 nucleotides read TGTGCCAGCAGCCTCCGGGACGCGACCAAAAACATTCAGTACTTC.

This clonotype was detected ten times or more. The rearrangement links TRBV7-8 to TRBJ1-4; D unclear. CDR1 is SGHVS, CDR2 FQNEAQ, per germline. The CDR3 spans 17 residues. Between the trimmed V and J ends, which lost 0 bases and 8 bases, there was a span of 19 bases. CDR3 region: CASSLALSGRGEEKLFF. The DNA for the CDR3 is TGTGCCAGCAGCTTAGCGCTTTCCGGGCGTGGGGAAGAAAAACTGTTTTTT.

This clonotype was seen many times. The rearrangement uses TRBV5-8 and TRBJ2-3; unclear D gene. The CDR3 has 14 amino acids. The V gene lost 7 bases and the J gene lost 0 bases, with 12 bases spanning the gap. From germline, CDR1 is SGHTS and CDR2 YDEGEE. The CDR3, as DNA: TGTGCCAGCCAGGCGCGGTTTAGCACAGATACGCAGTATTTT. Its protein product is CASQARFSTDTQYF.

This clonotype was found many times. The chain carries TRBV20-1 and TRBJ1-5, with D uncertain. Trimming took off 4 bases at V and 6 bases at J, with 16 bases between the two ends. The CDR3 covers 14 residues. Germline lookup yields CDR1 DFQATT and CDR2 SNEGSKA (reference sequence). CDR3 nucleotides: TGCAGTGCTATCGTCGGCGCCATGCGTCAGCCCCAGCATTTT. It translates to CSAIVGAMRQPQHF.

In this sample, this clonotype turned up a few times. This chain uses TRBV6-2 or TRBV6-3 with TRBJ1-5; the D is unclear. Trimming pared 7 bases from V and 7 bases from J, leaving 11 bases between. This CDR3 contains 12 residues. Per germline, CDR1 MNHEY and CDR2 SVGEGT. The CDR3 DNA is TGTGCCAGCAAGGAGGGAAGACAGCCCCAGCATTTT. Amino acids: CASKEGRQPQHF.

This clonotype was counted ten times or more. One end of the junction is discordant with germline, which a read error may explain. The rearrangement uses TRBV7-2 and TRBJ2-1; TRBD2 matches at 11 bases. Germline V gene lookup returns CDR1 SGHTA and CDR2 FQGNSA. This CDR3 has 18 amino acids. CDR3 sequence: CASSLTPGLAGSSNEQFF. CDR3 bases: TGTGCCAGCAGCTTAACCCCAGGACTAGCGGGCTCCTCCAATGAGCAGTTCTTC.

This clonotype was observed many times. V and J are TRBV2 and TRBJ2-7; D is unclear. V dropped 4 bases and J dropped 0 bases, with 10 bases sitting between them. CDR1 and CDR2 (germline): SNHLY, FYNNEI. The CDR3 is made up of 14 amino acids. This CDR3 is CASSVTQSSYEQYF. The CDR3 region has the DNA TGTGCCAGCAGTGTAACCCAGAGCTCCTACGAGCAGTACTTC. The full variable domain, completed using reference TRBV2 and TRBJ2-7, is EPEVTQTPSHQVTQMGQEVILRCVPISNHLYFYWYRQILGQKVEFLVSFYNNEISEKSEIFDDQFSVERPDGSNFTLKIRSTKLEDSAMYFCASSVTQSSYEQYFGPGTRLTVT.

This clonotype was picked up many times. This chain links TRBV5-4 with TRBJ1-3; D is unclear. Germline V gives CDR1 SGHNT, CDR2 YYREEE (reference sequence). Trimming shortened V by 4 bases and J by 0 bases, and 17 bases separated the two germline ends. CDR3 length: 17 amino acids. The CDR3 region has the DNA TGTGCCAGCAGCCGTGGACCCCGCCAGAGCTCTGGAAACACCATATATTTT. This sequence encodes CASSRGPRQSSGNTIYF.

This clonotype was seen more than once but under ten times. This chain uses TRBV5-1 with TRBJ1-1; 10 nucleotides match TRBD1. Germline V gene data show CDR1 as SGHRS and CDR2 as YFSETQ. CDR3 length: 15 amino acids. V was pared by 0 bases and J by 3 bases, with 2 bases of the junction left unmatched. CDR3 DNA: TGCGCCAGCAGCTTGGGACAGGGGGCCCACACTGAAGCTTTCTTT. Amino acids: CASSLGQGAHTEAFF.

This clonotype has at least ten counts. The rearrangement joins TRBV10-3 to TRBJ2-5, with TRBD1 as a possible D gene (5 bases). Germline V gives CDR1 ENHRY, CDR2 SYGVKD. V was cut by 4 bases and J by 4 bases, with 10 bases left in between. CDR3 size: 13 residues. As DNA, the CDR3 is TGTGCCATCAGTGGGCAAAGGGGAGAGACCCAGTACTTC. Protein product: CAISGQRGETQYF.

This clonotype was recorded many times. The J gene is TRBJ2-1, the V gene TRBV5-1; D remains unclear. Deletions cut 4 bases from V and 5 bases from J, with 4 bases between. CDR1 is SGHRS and CDR2 is YFSETQ in the germline V gene. The CDR3 has 11 residues. The chain's CDR3 is CASSVDNEQFF. CDR3 bases: TGCGCCAGCAGCGTAGACAATGAGCAGTTCTTC.

This clonotype was observed at least ten times. This chain uses TRBV28 with TRBJ2-3; D is ambiguous. V was clipped by 1 base and J by 2 bases, with 7 bases between them. The CDR3 sequence is 14 residues long. Germline V gene sequence: CDR1 MDHEN, CDR2 SYDVKM. CDR3 nucleotide sequence: TGTGCCAGCAGTTTATACCCAATCACAGATACGCAGTATTTT. This codes for CASSLYPITDTQYF.

This clonotype was observed at least ten times. V and J are TRBV5-1 and TRBJ1-2; TRBD1 is a possible D gene (5 bases). Germline CDR1 SGHRS, CDR2 YFSETQ. Trimming shortened V by 4 bases and J by 4 bases, and 20 bases separated the two germline ends. The CDR3 is made up of 16 amino acids. Written as DNA, the CDR3 is TGCGCCAGCAGCCCCACCTCGGGGGGAGAGATCTATGGCTACACCTTC. Protein sequence: CASSPTSGGEIYGYTF.

This clonotype was seen at least ten times. The V and J genes are TRBV20-1 and TRBJ2-3; TRBD2 agrees at 14 bases. The germline gives CDR1 DFQATT, CDR2 SNEGSKA (reference sequence). CDR3 length: 16 residues. Unmatched junction bases numbered 7, after V lost 4 bases and J lost 4 bases. For the CDR3, the DNA is TGCAGTGCTACTGGACTAGCGGGGGGAGGCGCAGATACGCAGTATTTT. It codes for CSATGLAGGGADTQYF.

V is TRBV20-1 and J is TRBJ2-5; no clear D gene. CDR1 is DFQATT, CDR2 SNEGSKA, per germline (reference sequence). V lost 3 bases, J lost 3 bases, and 17 bases lay in between. The length of the CDR3 is 15 residues. The CDR3 DNA sequence: TGCAGTGCTAGTCGGAGACGTGGAAGAGAAGAGACCCAGTACTTC. It specifies CSASRRRGREETQYF.

This clonotype appeared many times. This chain connects TRBV6-2 or TRBV6-3 to TRBJ2-7; 7 bases are shared with TRBD1. Looked up from germline, CDR1 is MNHEY and CDR2 is SVGEGT. The V and J ends lost 8 bases and 3 bases, in that order; junction bases with no gene match: 10. The CDR3 loop spans 14 amino acids. The CDR3 DNA sequence: TGTGCCAGCCGACCGGGACAGCCGAGCTACGAGCAGTACTTC. This translates into CASRPGQPSYEQYF.

There are many counts of this clonotype. The J gene is TRBJ1-2, the V gene TRBV7-9; weak D call: TRBD1 (6 bases). The V end lost 1 base, the J end lost 7 bases, and 13 bases lay between the germline ends. Germline values: CDR1 SEHNR, CDR2 FQNEAQ (reference sequence). This CDR3 is 14 amino acids long. CDR3 protein: CASSLVVQGSGYTF. The DNA of the CDR3 is TGTGCCAGCAGCTTAGTGGTACAGGGTAGTGGCTACACCTTC.

The chain carries TRBV6-5 and TRBJ2-3; D perhaps matches TRBD2 (5 bases). The CDR3 consists of 16 residues. V was shortened by 1 base and J by 2 bases, with 13 bases between the two germline ends. Per germline, CDR1 MNHEY and CDR2 SVGAGI. CDR3 amino acids: CASSYFSDAATDTQYF. The CDR3, as DNA: TGTGCCAGCAGTTACTTTAGCGACGCTGCCACAGATACGCAGTATTTT.

This clonotype was observed many times. This chain joins TRBV10-1 and TRBJ2-7; D possibly matches TRBD1 or TRBD2 (5 bases each). From germline, CDR1 is WNHNN and CDR2 SYGVQD (reference sequence). The CDR3 has 14 residues. V shed 2 bases and J shed 2 bases, with 10 bases lying between them. In DNA, the CDR3 is TGCGCCAGCAGTGAGGGGACCCCTCCCTACGAGCAGTACTTC. As protein: CASSEGTPPYEQYF.

Many counts were recorded for this clonotype. The rearrangement uses TRBV20-1 and TRBJ1-5; D gene unclear. The V and J ends lost 6 bases and 6 bases respectively, with 12 bases between them. Per germline, CDR1 DFQATT and CDR2 SNEGSKA (reference sequence). This CDR3 is 12 amino acids long. CDR3: CSAHQAGQPQHF. DNA of the CDR3: TGCAGTGCACACCAAGCGGGTCAGCCCCAGCATTTT.

This clonotype was seen repeatedly, ten times or more. This chain uses TRBV12-5 with TRBJ1-3; D uncertain. V was clipped by 3 bases and J by 4 bases, with 4 bases between them. CDR3 length equals 12 residues. The germline V gene encodes CDR1 LGHNT and CDR2 FRNRAP. The CDR3 protein is CASGFGGNTIYF. The CDR3 coding sequence is TGTGCTAGTGGTTTCGGGGGAAACACCATATATTTT. Full variable domain (missing parts from reference TRBV12-5 and TRBJ1-3): DARVTQTPRHKVTEMGQEVTMRCQPILGHNTVFWYRQTMMQGLELLAYFRNRAPLDDSGMPKDRFSAEMPDATLATLKIQPSEPRDSAVYFCASGFGGNTIYFGEGSWLTVV.

This chain links TRBV29-1 with TRBJ2-3, with 12 bases identical to TRBD1. Germline-derived CDR1 and CDR2 are SQVTM and ANQGSEA. The V and J ends lost 7 bases and 4 bases, in that order; junction bases with no gene match: 6. The CDR3 totals 14 residues. CDR3 DNA sequence: TGCAGCGCCCGGGACAGGGGGCCTGCAGATACGCAGTATTTT. This encodes CSARDRGPADTQYF.